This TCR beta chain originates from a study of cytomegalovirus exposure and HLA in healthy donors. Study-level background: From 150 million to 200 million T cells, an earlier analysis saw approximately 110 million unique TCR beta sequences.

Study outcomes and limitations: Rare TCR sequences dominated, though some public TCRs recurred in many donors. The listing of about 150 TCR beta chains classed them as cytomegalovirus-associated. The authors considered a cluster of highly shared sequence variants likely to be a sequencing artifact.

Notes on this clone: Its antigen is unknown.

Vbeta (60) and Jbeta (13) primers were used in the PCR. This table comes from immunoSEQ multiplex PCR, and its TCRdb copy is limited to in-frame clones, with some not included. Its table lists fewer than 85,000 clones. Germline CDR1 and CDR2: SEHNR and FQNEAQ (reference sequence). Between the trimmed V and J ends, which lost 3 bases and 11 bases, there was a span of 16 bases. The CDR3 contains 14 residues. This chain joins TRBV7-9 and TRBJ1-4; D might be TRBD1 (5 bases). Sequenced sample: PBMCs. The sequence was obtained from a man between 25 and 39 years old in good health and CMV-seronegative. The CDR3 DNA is TGTGCCAGCAGCTTGCGGGACGGCACTCAGAAACTGTTTTTT. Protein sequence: CASSLRDGTQKLFF.